The 16 T cell receptor beta chains below all came from one sample that was sequenced in a study of Tregs in tolerant kidney transplant recipients. Their cognate antigens are unknown. Some clones are missing from TCRdb's copy, which holds only in-frame ones; the method was immunoSEQ multiplex PCR. There are 25,000 to 35,000 clones in the sample; over 65% occur only once, and 2% to 2.5% lies in the top ten. Source material: Tregs from blood cultured with allogeneic cells. The receptors originated from a human donor in good health.

This chain links TRBV7-3 with TRBJ1-1, with 9 bases lining up with TRBD1. The CDR3 is 16 amino acids. CDR1 and CDR2 (germline): SGHTA, FQGTGA. The ends lost 5 bases at V and 2 bases at J; junction bases unmatched: 9. Written as DNA, the CDR3 is TGTGCCAGCAGCCTCGACCGGGACAGGGCAAACACTGAAGCTTTCTTT. It specifies CASSLDRDRANTEAFF.

The chain couples TRBV7-6 to TRBJ2-1; 12 bases map to TRBD2. In germline, CDR1 is SGHVS, CDR2 FNYEAQ. With 5 bases clipped from V and 8 bases from J, the junction kept 13 bases outside the gene matches. The CDR3 runs to 17 residues. The CDR3 coding sequence is TGTGCCAGCAGCCCGACCCCCCTACTAGCGGGAGGCGATGAGCAGTTCTTC. Translation gives CASSPTPLLAGGDEQFF.

The chain joins TRBV5-3 to TRBJ2-7; 11 bases line up with TRBD2. TRBV5-3 is labeled an ORF, and its function is uncertain. The CDR3 is made up of 15 amino acids. With V trimmed by 4 bases and J by 2 bases, 5 bases remained unmatched. The CDR3 DNA follows: TGTGCCAGAAGCCCTTCTAGCGGGGGGACCTACGAGCAGTACTTC. Its protein is CARSPSSGGTYEQYF.

The chain links TRBV11-3 to TRBJ2-3, with D maybe TRBD2 (5 bases). The length of the CDR3 is 15 residues. Trimming left V 4 bases short and J 0 bases short, with 11 bases between. CDR1 and CDR2 from the germline V gene are SGHNT and YENEEA. CDR3 protein: CASSSGGTSTDTQYF. CDR3 coding DNA: TGTGCCAGCAGCTCAGGAGGAACTAGCACAGATACGCAGTATTTT.

This chain joins TRBV7-9 and TRBJ2-7; 7 bases align to TRBD2. CDR3 length: 16 residues. CDR1 SEHNR and CDR2 FQNEAQ come from the germline V gene (reference sequence). The V segment lost 4 bases and the J segment 0 bases; nucleotides outside the gene matches: 9. The CDR3 protein is CASSSGTKKHSYEQYF. In nucleotides, the CDR3 is TGTGCCAGCAGCTCAGGGACTAAAAAACACTCCTACGAGCAGTACTTC.

The CDR3 loop is CASSPLRVFGYTF. The CDR3 bases are TGTGCCAGCAGTCCCCTAAGGGTTTTTGGCTACACCTTC. This rearrangement joins TRBV7-6 to TRBJ1-2; D is undetermined. The CDR3 runs to 13 residues. Germline V CDR1 and CDR2: SGHVS, FNYEAQ. V dropped 6 bases and J dropped 7 bases, with 15 bases sitting between them.

The rearrangement links TRBV5-1 to TRBJ1-1, with D possibly being TRBD1 (6 bases). V was shortened by 2 bases and J by 0 bases, with 14 bases between the two germline ends. Germline CDR1 reads SGHRS; CDR2 reads YFSETQ. The CDR3 runs to 16 residues. The CDR3 is CASSFSPTGMNTEAFF. CDR3 DNA sequence: TGCGCCAGCAGCTTCTCCCCAACAGGGATGAACACTGAAGCTTTCTTT.

There are a few counts of this clone. This chain links TRBV25-1 with TRBJ2-7, with D possibly matching TRBD2 (6 bases). V was clipped by 1 base and J by 5 bases, with 18 bases between them. The length of the CDR3 is 16 residues. CDR1 is MGHDK and CDR2 is SYGVNS in the germline V gene. The CDR3 nucleotides read TGTGCCAGCAGTGAATCCGTTTTGGGCGGGGAGGACGAGCAGTACTTC. It encodes CASSESVLGGEDEQYF.

The V and J genes are TRBV9 and TRBJ1-2, with D possibly TRBD1 on 5 matching bases. Germline V gives CDR1 SGDLS, CDR2 YYNGEE. There are 14 residues in the CDR3. V was shortened by 0 bases and J by 8 bases, with 14 bases between the two germline ends. The CDR3 loop is CASSVDGRVGGYTF. CDR3 nucleotide sequence: TGTGCCAGCAGCGTAGATGGCAGGGTGGGCGGCTACACCTTC.

In this sample, this clone turned up once. The chain couples TRBV5-5 to TRBJ1-2, with D uncertain. The V end lost 3 bases, the J end lost 3 bases, and 9 bases lay between the germline ends. This CDR3 is built from 13 residues. CDR1 is SGHKS and CDR2 is YYEKEE in the germline V gene (reference sequence). DNA of the CDR3: TGTGCCAGCAGCTCTGGGCAGTACTATGGCTACACCTTC. This codes for CASSSGQYYGYTF.

This rearrangement joins TRBV5-1 to TRBJ1-2; perhaps TRBD1 as D (5 bases). Trimming stripped 7 bases from V and 4 bases from J, with 17 bases between. Germline CDR1 is SGHRS and CDR2 is YFSETQ. This CDR3 region has 14 residues. The CDR3 region is CASGHEISVYGYTF. The DNA of the CDR3 is TGCGCCAGCGGACACGAGATATCAGTCTATGGCTACACCTTC.

This rearrangement joins TRBV6-5 to TRBJ1-3; possible D gene TRBD1, 6 bases. V shed 8 bases and J shed 4 bases, with 15 bases lying between them. Germline lookup yields CDR1 MNHEY and CDR2 SVGAGI. The CDR3 totals 14 residues. CDR3 sequence reads: CASRVGARGNTIYF. The DNA for the CDR3 is TGTGCCAGCCGAGTGGGGGCCCGGGGAAACACCATATATTTT.

The chain joins TRBV2 to TRBJ2-3; D is possibly TRBD2 (6 bases). V was shortened by 8 bases and J by 5 bases, with 17 bases between the two germline ends. The CDR3 runs to 14 residues. In germline, CDR1 is SNHLY, CDR2 FYNNEI. CDR3 DNA sequence: TGTGCCAGCCTCGGCCCAGGGAGGTTAGATACGCAGTATTTT. Protein sequence: CASLGPGRLDTQYF.

V is TRBV9 and J is TRBJ1-1; D remains ambiguous. Germline values: CDR1 SGDLS, CDR2 YYNGEE. V was cut by 4 bases and J by 3 bases, with 16 bases left in between. This CDR3 spans 15 amino acids. CDR3 amino acids: CASSPGRFMHTEAFF. As DNA, the CDR3 is TGTGCCAGCAGCCCAGGACGGTTTATGCACACTGAAGCTTTCTTT.

V usage is TRBV6-6 and J usage is TRBJ1-5; the D gene is possibly TRBD1 (6 bases). The CDR3 runs 15 residues. With 2 bases removed from V and 5 bases from J, the gap between germline ends came to 13 bases. Germline CDR1 and CDR2: MNHNY and SVGAGI (reference sequence). Here the CDR3 DNA reads TGTGCCAGCAGTTACCCGACAGGCTACGATCAGCCCCAGCATTTT. It encodes CASSYPTGYDQPQHF.

This clone showed up just a few times. V usage is TRBV9 and J usage is TRBJ2-1; tentative D call: TRBD2 (5 bases). The V gene lost 4 bases and the J gene lost 6 bases, with 14 bases spanning the gap. Germline V CDR1 and CDR2: SGDLS, YYNGEE. CDR3 length equals 14 residues. The CDR3 nucleotides are TGTGCCAGCAGCCCTCATACTAGTTTCAATGAGCAGTTCTTC. Its protein product is CASSPHTSFNEQFF.